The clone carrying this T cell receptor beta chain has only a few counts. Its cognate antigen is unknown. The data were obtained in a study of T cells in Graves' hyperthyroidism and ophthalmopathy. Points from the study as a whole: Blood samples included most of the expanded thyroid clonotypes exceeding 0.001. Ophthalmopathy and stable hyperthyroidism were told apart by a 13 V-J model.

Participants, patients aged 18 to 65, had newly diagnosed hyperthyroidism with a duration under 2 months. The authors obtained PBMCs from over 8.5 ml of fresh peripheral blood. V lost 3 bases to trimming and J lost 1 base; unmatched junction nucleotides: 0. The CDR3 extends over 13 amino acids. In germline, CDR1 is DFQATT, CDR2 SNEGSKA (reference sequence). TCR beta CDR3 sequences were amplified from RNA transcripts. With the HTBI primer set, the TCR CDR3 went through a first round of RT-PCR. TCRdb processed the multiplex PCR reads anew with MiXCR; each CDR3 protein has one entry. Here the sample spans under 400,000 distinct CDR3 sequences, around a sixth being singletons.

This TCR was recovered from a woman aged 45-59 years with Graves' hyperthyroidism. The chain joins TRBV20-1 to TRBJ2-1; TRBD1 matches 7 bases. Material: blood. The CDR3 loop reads CSARTGSYNEQFF. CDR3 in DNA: TGCAGTGCTAGGACAGGGTCCTACAATGAGCAGTTCTTC.